The 21 T cell receptor beta chains below all came from one sample that was sequenced in a study of OX40 agonist ivuxolimab in advanced cancers. This table comes from immunoSEQ multiplex PCR, and its TCRdb copy is limited to in-frame clones, with some not included. The table lists about 79,000 clones, 94% of them singletons, with roughly a tenth in the top ten. Material: CD4+ or CD8+ T cells sorted from blood, obtained in a trial of the OX40 agonist ivuxolimab. The receptors originated from an adult with an advanced solid tumor such as melanoma, head and neck, liver or kidney cancer.

The chain recombines TRBV11-2 with TRBJ2-2; D is possibly TRBD2 (5 bases). The CDR3 has 11 residues. V gave up 4 bases and J gave up 8 bases, with 5 bases separating them. Germline CDR1 and CDR2: SGHAT and FQNNGV. CDR3 sequence: CASSWEGELFF. In nucleotides, the CDR3 is TGTGCCAGCAGCTGGGAGGGGGAGCTGTTTTTT. The whole variable domain, filled in from reference TRBV11-2 and TRBJ2-2, reads EAGVAQSPRYKIIEKRQSVAFWCNPISGHATLYWYQQILGQGPKLLIQFQNNGVVDDSQLPKDRFSAERLKGVDSTLKIQPAKLEDSAVYLCASSWEGELFFGEGSRLTVL.

The genes are TRBV27 and TRBJ2-7; D gene unclear. There are 13 residues in the CDR3. V lost 6 bases and J lost 2, with 11 bases in between. Germline V gene sequence: CDR1 MNHEY, CDR2 SMNVEV (reference sequence). The DNA of the CDR3 is TGTGCCAGCAGCCCGACTGCTACCTACGAGCAGTACTTC. It translates to CASSPTATYEQYF.

This chain joins TRBV28 and TRBJ2-3; D could derive from TRBD1 or TRBD2 (5 bases each). Germline CDR1 reads MDHEN; CDR2 reads SYDVKM. The CDR3 has 11 amino acids. Trimming stripped 5 bases from V and 8 bases from J, with 8 bases between. In nucleotides, the CDR3 is TGTGCCAGCAGTCTGGGGACTACGCAGTATTTT. Translating gives CASSLGTTQYF. Full variable domain (remainder filled in from reference TRBV28 and TRBJ2-3): DVKVTQSSRYLVKRTGEKVFLECVQDMDHENMFWYRQDPGLGLRLIYFSYDVKMKEKGDIPEGYSVSREKKERFSLILESASTNQTSMYLCASSLGTTQYFGPGTRLTVL.

The genes are TRBV28 and TRBJ1-2; D not resolved. CDR3 size: 17 residues. Germline V gene lookup returns CDR1 MDHEN and CDR2 SYDVKM. Deletions cut 2 bases from V and 5 bases from J, with 21 bases between. The CDR3 region is CASSLGAGTTLRYGYTF. The CDR3 bases are TGTGCCAGCAGTTTAGGCGCAGGCACCACTCTTCGGTATGGCTACACCTTC.

The chain couples TRBV6-5 to TRBJ2-3; possible D gene TRBD2, 5 bases. The CDR3 covers 15 residues. Trimming removed 7 bases from V and 3 bases from J, with 17 bases in between. Germline V gives CDR1 MNHEY, CDR2 SVGAGI. CDR3 sequence (DNA): TGTGCCAGCACCATTTCAGAGACGGGGACAGATACGCAGTATTTT. Amino acids: CASTISETGTDTQYF.

This clone is a singleton in its sample. A much more abundant neighbour one base away suggests this may be a read error. Other DNA sequences of this sample code for an identical CDR3. The chain employs TRBV27 and TRBJ1-5; D is unclear. The V end was cut by 1 base, the J end by 5 bases, with 6 bases between. The CDR3 is 13 amino acids. Germline V CDR1 and CDR2: MNHEY, SMNVEV (reference sequence). CDR3 coding DNA: TGTGCCAGCAGTTTATTAGGCGATCAGCCCCAGCATTTT. It is translated as CASSLLGDQPQHF.

The gene calls are TRBV4-1 and TRBJ1-1, with unresolved D. Germline CDR1 is MGHRA and CDR2 is YSYEKL. Trimming removed 1 base from V and 7 bases from J, with 7 bases in between. CDR3 length: 12 amino acids. DNA for the CDR3: TGCGCCAGCAGCCAAGGTCCTGGTGAAGCTTTCTTT. Translating it yields CASSQGPGEAFF.

The gene calls are TRBV4-1 and TRBJ2-3; TRBD1 agrees at 9 bases. This CDR3 spans 14 amino acids. The germline V gene has CDR1 MGHRA and CDR2 YSYEKL. V lost 10 bases to trimming and J lost 5 bases; unmatched junction nucleotides: 10. CDR3 nucleotide sequence: TGCGCCACCCGGGACAGGGATTACGGAGATACGCAGTATTTT. Translated, it gives CATRDRDYGDTQYF.

The chain links TRBV28 to TRBJ1-1; TRBD1 is a possible D gene (6 bases). Germline V gene data show CDR1 as MDHEN and CDR2 as SYDVKM. This CDR3 spans 14 amino acids. Trimming shortened V by 4 bases and J by 3 bases, and 12 bases separated the two germline ends. The CDR3, as DNA: TGTGCCAGCAGTTACAGGGTGGGAGACACTGAAGCTTTCTTT. As protein: CASSYRVGDTEAFF.

This clone has only a few counts. The CDR3 region is CAISESQGNQPQHF. CDR3 DNA: TGTGCCATCAGTGAAAGTCAGGGCAATCAGCCCCAGCATTTT. This chain joins TRBV10-3 and TRBJ1-5; D gene ambiguous. Germline V gene data show CDR1 as ENHRY and CDR2 as SYGVKD. The V end lost 3 bases, the J end lost 2 bases, and 8 bases lay between the germline ends. The CDR3 consists of 14 residues.

The J gene is TRBJ2-7, the V gene TRBV7-9, with 8 nucleotides matching TRBD1. Unmatched junction bases numbered 12, after V lost 5 bases and J lost 3 bases. CDR1 SEHNR and CDR2 FQNEAQ come from the germline V gene (reference sequence). This CDR3 contains 16 residues. CDR3 nucleotides: TGTGCCAGCAGCGGTCCGGGACACAGGGGGGTCTACGAGCAGTACTTC. Residues: CASSGPGHRGVYEQYF.

The J gene is TRBJ2-7, the V gene TRBV4-1; 11 bases map to TRBD1. J lost 6 bases, V lost 4 bases, and 5 bases had no gene match. This CDR3 has 14 residues. Germline CDR1 reads MGHRA; CDR2 reads YSYEKL. CDR3 nucleotides: TGCGCCAGCAGCCCTGGACAGGGGGCAACCGAGCAGTACTTC. It specifies CASSPGQGATEQYF.

J is TRBJ1-3 and V is TRBV13; D gene unclear. The germline CDR1 and CDR2 sequences are PRHDT and FYEKMQ (reference sequence). V lost 4 bases and J 0 bases, leaving 7 bases between the germline ends. This CDR3 is built from 14 residues. The CDR3 is CASSSTDSGNTIYF. The DNA for the CDR3 is TGTGCCAGCAGCTCTACAGACTCTGGAAACACCATATATTTT. Drawing the rest from reference TRBV13 and TRBJ1-3, the complete variable domain is AAGVIQSPRHLIKEKRETATLKCYPIPRHDTVYWYQQGPGQDPQFLISFYEKMQSDKGSIPDRFSAQQFSDYHSELNMSSLELGDSALYFCASSSTDSGNTIYFGEGSWLTVV.

The chain combines TRBV27 with TRBJ1-4; D call uncertain. Trimming removed 2 bases from V and 3 bases from J, with 7 bases in between. CDR3 length: 14 residues. CDR1 MNHEY and CDR2 SMNVEV come from the germline V gene (reference sequence). CDR3 amino acids: CASSLDWANEKLFF. As DNA, the CDR3 is TGTGCCAGCAGTTTAGACTGGGCTAATGAAAAACTGTTTTTT.

The V call is TRBV11-2, the J call TRBJ1-3; TRBD1 matches 9 bases. Germline lookup yields CDR1 SGHAT and CDR2 FQNNGV. This CDR3 spans 12 amino acids. The trim removed 5 bases at V and 12 bases at J, leaving 5 bases unmatched. The CDR3 loop is CASSPGTGSIYF. CDR3 nucleotide sequence: TGTGCCAGCAGCCCTGGGACAGGGAGCATATATTTT.

The chain joins TRBV27 to TRBJ2-1; a possible D gene is TRBD1 (6 bases). This CDR3 has 15 residues. The V gene lost 6 bases and the J gene lost 0 bases, with 12 bases spanning the gap. Germline CDR1 is MNHEY and CDR2 is SMNVEV (reference sequence). CDR3 in amino acids: CASSPDRYSYNEQFF. The CDR3, as DNA: TGTGCCAGCAGCCCCGACAGGTACTCCTACAATGAGCAGTTCTTC.

The chain recombines TRBV13 with TRBJ1-4; D is undetermined. Trimming shortened V by 1 base and J by 3 bases, and 3 bases separated the two germline ends. The CDR3 has 13 amino acids. Germline values: CDR1 PRHDT, CDR2 FYEKMQ (reference sequence). This CDR3 reads CASSLAPNEKLFF. The CDR3 DNA follows: TGTGCCAGCAGCTTAGCTCCTAATGAAAAACTGTTTTTT. The full variable domain, completed using reference TRBV13 and TRBJ1-4, is AAGVIQSPRHLIKEKRETATLKCYPIPRHDTVYWYQQGPGQDPQFLISFYEKMQSDKGSIPDRFSAQQFSDYHSELNMSSLELGDSALYFCASSLAPNEKLFFGSGTQLSVL.

The V gene is TRBV6-6, the J gene TRBJ1-5; 11 nucleotides match TRBD1. The J segment lost 4 bases and the V segment lost 2 bases, leaving 4 bases of the junction unmatched. The CDR3 length is 16 residues. Germline assignment: CDR1 MNHNY and CDR2 SVGAGI (reference sequence). The CDR3 DNA reads as TGTGCCAGCAGTTACCCAGGACAGGGGGCTAATCAGCCCCAGCATTTT. Its protein product is CASSYPGQGANQPQHF.

This clone has a handful of counts. The chain uses TRBV4-1 and TRBJ1-2; possible D gene TRBD1, 5 bases. The V end lost 2 bases, the J end lost 1 base, and 11 bases lay between the germline ends. Germline CDR1 reads MGHRA; CDR2 reads YSYEKL. The CDR3 totals 15 residues. The DNA for the CDR3 is TGCGCCAGCAGCCAACTCAGACAGAGTAACTATGGCTACACCTTC. As protein: CASSQLRQSNYGYTF.

The chain uses TRBV6-1 and TRBJ1-1, with D possibly TRBD1 on 5 matching bases. The length of the CDR3 is 16 residues. Germline values: CDR1 MNHNS, CDR2 SASEGT. The V end was cut by 4 bases, the J end by 3 bases, with 18 bases between. This CDR3 reads CASSAGTGSWDTEAFF. CDR3 DNA: TGTGCCAGCAGTGCGGGAACAGGATCGTGGGACACTGAAGCTTTCTTT.

The table lists this clone with a count of one. This chain joins TRBV29-1 and TRBJ2-1; D is perhaps TRBD1 (5 bases). Trimming left V 7 bases short and J 5 bases short, with 15 bases between. Per the germline V gene, CDR1 is SQVTM and CDR2 is ANQGSEA. This CDR3 comprises 13 residues. CDR3 sequence: CSAADKDDNEQFF. As DNA, the CDR3 is TGCAGCGCTGCGGACAAGGACGACAATGAGCAGTTCTTC.